This T cell receptor (beta chain) appears in the sequencing data of a study of Graves' ophthalmopathy and Graves' hyperthyroidism. Germline V gene sequence: CDR1 SGHTA, CDR2 FQGNSA. The CDR3 consists of 17 residues. V lost 1 base, J lost 0 bases, and 14 bases lay in between. Scientists amplified the TCR beta CDR3 regions from RNA transcripts. The first round was an RT-PCR with HTBI primers, and the second round was a multiplex PCR. Each CDR3 protein gets one entry after TCRdb re-called the multiplex PCR reads with MiXCR. The data show about 1.1 million distinct CDR3 sequences, less than 45% seen once.

Sequenced sample: peripheral blood or thyroid tissue (not recorded which). The chain combines TRBV7-2 with TRBJ2-3; D is unclear. The receptor's source is an adult man with Graves' hyperthyroidism. The CDR3 sequence: CASSLGSGRPSTDTQYF. The CDR3 coding sequence is TGTGCCAGCAGCTTAGGTTCGGGCAGACCTAGCACAGATACGCAGTATTTT. Together with reference TRBV7-2 and TRBJ2-3, the CDR3 gives the full variable domain: GAGVSQSPSNKVTEKGKDVELRCDPISGHTALYWYRQSLGQGLEFLIYFQGNSAPDKSGLPSDRFSAERTGGSVSTLTIQRTQQEDSAVYLCASSLGSGRPSTDTQYFGPGTRLTVL.